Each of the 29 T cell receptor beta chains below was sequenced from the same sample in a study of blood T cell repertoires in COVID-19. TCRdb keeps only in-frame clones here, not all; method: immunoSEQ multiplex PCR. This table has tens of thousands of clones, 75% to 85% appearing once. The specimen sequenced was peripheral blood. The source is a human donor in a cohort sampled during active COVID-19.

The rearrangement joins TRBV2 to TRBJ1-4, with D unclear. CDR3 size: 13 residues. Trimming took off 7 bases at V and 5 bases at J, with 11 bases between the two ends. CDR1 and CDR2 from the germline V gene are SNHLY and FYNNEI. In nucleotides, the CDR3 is TGTGCCAGCAAACGGGGAAGAAATGAAAAACTGTTTTTT. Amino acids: CASKRGRNEKLFF.

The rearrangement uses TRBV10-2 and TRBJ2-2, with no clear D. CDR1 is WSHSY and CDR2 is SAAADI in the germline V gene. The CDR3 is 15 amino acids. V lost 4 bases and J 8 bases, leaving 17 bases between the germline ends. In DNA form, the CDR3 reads TGCGCCAGCAGTGTCGGGTCGCGAGAGGCGGGGGAGCTGTTTTTT. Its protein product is CASSVGSREAGELFF.

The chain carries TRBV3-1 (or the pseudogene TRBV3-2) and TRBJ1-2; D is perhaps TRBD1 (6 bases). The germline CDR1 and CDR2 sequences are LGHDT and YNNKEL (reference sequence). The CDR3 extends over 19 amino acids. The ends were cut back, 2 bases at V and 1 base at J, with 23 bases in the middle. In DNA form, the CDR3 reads TGTGCCAGCAGCCAATTTATCGGGTCCGACAGGAAAAATAACTATGGCTACACCTTC. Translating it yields CASSQFIGSDRKNNYGYTF.

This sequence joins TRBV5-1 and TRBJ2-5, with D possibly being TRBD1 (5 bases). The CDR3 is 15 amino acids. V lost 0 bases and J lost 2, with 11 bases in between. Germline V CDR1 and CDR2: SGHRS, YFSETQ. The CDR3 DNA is TGCGCCAGCAGCTTGGTTGGGCCAGGGCAAGAGACCCAGTACTTC. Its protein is CASSLVGPGQETQYF.

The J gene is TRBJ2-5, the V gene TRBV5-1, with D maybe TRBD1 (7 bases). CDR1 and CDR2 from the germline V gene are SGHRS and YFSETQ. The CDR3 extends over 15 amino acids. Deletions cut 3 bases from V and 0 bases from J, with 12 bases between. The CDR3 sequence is CASSWGDSHQETQYF. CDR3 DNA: TGCGCCAGCAGCTGGGGGGACAGCCACCAAGAGACCCAGTACTTC.

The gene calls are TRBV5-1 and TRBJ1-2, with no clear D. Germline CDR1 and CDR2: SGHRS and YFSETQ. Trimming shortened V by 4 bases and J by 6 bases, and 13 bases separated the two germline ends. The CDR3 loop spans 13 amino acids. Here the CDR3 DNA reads TGCGCCAGCAGCGGGAGTCAGCTTAATGGCTACACCTTC. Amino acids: CASSGSQLNGYTF.

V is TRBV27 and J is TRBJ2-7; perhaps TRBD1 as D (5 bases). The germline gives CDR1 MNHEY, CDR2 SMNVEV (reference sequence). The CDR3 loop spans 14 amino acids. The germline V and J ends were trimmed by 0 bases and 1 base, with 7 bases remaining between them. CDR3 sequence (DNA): TGTGCCAGCAGTTTATCGCGACAGTCCTACGAGCAGTACGTC. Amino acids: CASSLSRQSYEQYV.

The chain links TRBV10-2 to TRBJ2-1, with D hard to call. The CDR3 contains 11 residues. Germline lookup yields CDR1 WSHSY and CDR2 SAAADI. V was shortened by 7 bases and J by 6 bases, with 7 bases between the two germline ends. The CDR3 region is CASTPGNEQFF. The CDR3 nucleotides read TGCGCCAGCACCCCCGGCAATGAGCAGTTCTTC.

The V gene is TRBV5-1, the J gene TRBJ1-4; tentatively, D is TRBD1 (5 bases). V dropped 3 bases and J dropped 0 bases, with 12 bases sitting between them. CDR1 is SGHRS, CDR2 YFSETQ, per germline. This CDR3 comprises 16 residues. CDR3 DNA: TGCGCCAGCAGCTGGGCAGGGCGTGCAACTAATGAAAAACTGTTTTTT. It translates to CASSWAGRATNEKLFF. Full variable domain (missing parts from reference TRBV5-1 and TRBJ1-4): KAGVTQTPRYLIKTRGQQVTLSCSPISGHRSVSWYQQTPGQGLQFLFEYFSETQRNKGNFPGRFSGRQFSNSRSEMNVSTLELGDSALYLCASSWAGRATNEKLFFGSGTQLSVL.

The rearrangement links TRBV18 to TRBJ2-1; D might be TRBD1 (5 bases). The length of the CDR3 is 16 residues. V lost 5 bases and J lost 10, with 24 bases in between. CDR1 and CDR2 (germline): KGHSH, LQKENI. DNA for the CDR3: TGTGCCAGCTCATCAGGGCCCCTGGACCTTAGTCGGGAGCAGTTCTTC. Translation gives CASSSGPLDLSREQFF.

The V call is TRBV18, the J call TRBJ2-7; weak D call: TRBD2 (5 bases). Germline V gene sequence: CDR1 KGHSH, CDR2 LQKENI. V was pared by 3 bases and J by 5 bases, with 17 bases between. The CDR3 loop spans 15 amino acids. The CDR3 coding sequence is TGTGCCAGCTCACCCCCCAGTCCGGGGATCAACGAGCAGTACTTC. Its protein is CASSPPSPGINEQYF.

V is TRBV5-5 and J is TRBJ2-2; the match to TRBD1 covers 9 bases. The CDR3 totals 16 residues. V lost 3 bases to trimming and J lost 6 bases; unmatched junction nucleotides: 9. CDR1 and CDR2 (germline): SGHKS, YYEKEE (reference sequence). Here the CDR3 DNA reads TGTGCCAGCAGCTATCCCGGGACAGGGTTGCCCGGGGAGCTGTTTTTT. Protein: CASSYPGTGLPGELFF.

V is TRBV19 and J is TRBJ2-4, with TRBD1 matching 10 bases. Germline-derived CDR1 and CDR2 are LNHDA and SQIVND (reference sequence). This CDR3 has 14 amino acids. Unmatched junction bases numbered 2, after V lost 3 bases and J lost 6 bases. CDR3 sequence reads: CASSIGTGVNIQYF. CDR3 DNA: TGTGCCAGTAGTATCGGGACAGGGGTAAACATTCAGTACTTC.

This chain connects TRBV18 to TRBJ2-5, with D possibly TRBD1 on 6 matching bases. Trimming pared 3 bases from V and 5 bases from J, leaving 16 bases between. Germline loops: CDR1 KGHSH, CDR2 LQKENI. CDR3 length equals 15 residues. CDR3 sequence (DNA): TGTGCCAGCTCACCCCCGACAGGACCATCGGAGACCCAGTACTTC. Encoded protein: CASSPPTGPSETQYF.

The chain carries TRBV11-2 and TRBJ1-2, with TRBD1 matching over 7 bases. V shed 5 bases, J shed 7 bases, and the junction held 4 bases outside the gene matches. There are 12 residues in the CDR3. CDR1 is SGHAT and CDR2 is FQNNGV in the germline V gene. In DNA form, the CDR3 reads TGTGCCAGCAGCAGGGACAGCGTTGGCTACACCTTC. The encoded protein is CASSRDSVGYTF.

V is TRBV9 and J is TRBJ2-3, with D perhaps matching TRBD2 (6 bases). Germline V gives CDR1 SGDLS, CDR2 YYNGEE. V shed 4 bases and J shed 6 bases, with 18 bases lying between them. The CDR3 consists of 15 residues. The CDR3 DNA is TGTGCCAGCAGCCCCCTGGGGCCGGGAGAGGATACGCAGTATTTT. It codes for CASSPLGPGEDTQYF.

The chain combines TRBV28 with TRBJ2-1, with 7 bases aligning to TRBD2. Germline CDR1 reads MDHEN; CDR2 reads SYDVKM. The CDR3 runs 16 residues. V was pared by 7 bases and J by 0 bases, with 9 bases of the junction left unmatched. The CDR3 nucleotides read TGTGCCAGCACCCCAGCGGGGTCTAGCTCCTACAATGAGCAGTTCTTC. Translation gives CASTPAGSSSYNEQFF.

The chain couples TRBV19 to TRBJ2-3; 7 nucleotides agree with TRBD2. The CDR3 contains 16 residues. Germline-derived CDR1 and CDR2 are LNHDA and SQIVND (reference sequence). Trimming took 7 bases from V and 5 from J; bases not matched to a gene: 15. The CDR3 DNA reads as TGTGCCAGTACGAAGCGGGGAGTAAGAGAGGAAGATACGCAGTATTTT. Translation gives CASTKRGVREEDTQYF.

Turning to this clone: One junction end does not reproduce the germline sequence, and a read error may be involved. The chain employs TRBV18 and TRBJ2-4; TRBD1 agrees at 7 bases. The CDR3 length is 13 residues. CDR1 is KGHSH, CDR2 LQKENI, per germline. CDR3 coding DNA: TGTGCCAGCTCACCGACCTCCGGGACAGTCATAGTTTTC. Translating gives CASSPTSGTVIVF.

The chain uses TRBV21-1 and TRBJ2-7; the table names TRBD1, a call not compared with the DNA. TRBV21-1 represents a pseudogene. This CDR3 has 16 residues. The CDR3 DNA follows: TGTGCCAGCAGCAAAGGAGAAGGGGAACAAAAGTACGAGCAGTACTTC. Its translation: CASSKGEGEQKYEQYF.

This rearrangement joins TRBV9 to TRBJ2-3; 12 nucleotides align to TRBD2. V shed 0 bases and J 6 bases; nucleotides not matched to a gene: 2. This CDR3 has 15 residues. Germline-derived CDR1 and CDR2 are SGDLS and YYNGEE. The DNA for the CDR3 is TGTGCCAGCAGCGTAGGGCTAGCGGGGGGGGATACGCAGTATTTT. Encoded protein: CASSVGLAGGDTQYF.

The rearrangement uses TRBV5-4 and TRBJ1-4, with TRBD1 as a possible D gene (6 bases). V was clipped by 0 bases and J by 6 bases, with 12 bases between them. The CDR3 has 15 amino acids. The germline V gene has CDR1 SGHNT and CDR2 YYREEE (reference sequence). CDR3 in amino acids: CASSLEGGLDEKLFF. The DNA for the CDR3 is TGTGCCAGCAGCTTGGAAGGGGGTTTGGATGAAAAACTGTTTTTT.

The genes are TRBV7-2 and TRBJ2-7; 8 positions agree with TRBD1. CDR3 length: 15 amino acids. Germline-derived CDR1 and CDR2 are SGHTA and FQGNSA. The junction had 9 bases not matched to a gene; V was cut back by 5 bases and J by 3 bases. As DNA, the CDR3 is TGTGCCAGCAGCCCCGGACAGGGATGGGTCTACGAGCAGTACTTC. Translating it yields CASSPGQGWVYEQYF.

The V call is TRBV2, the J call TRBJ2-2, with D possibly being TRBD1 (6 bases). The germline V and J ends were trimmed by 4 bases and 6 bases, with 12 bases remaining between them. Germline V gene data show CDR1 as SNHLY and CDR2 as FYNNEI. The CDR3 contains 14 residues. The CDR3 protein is CASSVLGAAGELFF. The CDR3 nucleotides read TGTGCCAGCAGTGTACTGGGGGCAGCCGGGGAGCTGTTTTTT. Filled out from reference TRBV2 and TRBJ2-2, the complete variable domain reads EPEVTQTPSHQVTQMGQEVILRCVPISNHLYFYWYRQILGQKVEFLVSFYNNEISEKSEIFDDQFSVERPDGSNFTLKIRSTKLEDSAMYFCASSVLGAAGELFFGEGSRLTVL.

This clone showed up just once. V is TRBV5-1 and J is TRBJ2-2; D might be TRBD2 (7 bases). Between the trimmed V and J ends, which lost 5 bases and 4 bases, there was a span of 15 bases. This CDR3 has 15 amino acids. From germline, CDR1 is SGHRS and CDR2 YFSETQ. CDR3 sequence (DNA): TGCGCCAGCAGAGTGGTGCGGGGGCCCACCGGGGAGCTGTTTTTT. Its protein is CASRVVRGPTGELFF.

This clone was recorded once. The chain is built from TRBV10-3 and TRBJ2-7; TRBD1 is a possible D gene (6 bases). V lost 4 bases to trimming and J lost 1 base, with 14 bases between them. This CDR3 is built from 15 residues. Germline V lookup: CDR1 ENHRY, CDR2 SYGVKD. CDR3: CAISGLTGKSYEQYF. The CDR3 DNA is TGTGCCATCAGTGGTCTGACAGGAAAGTCCTACGAGCAGTACTTC.

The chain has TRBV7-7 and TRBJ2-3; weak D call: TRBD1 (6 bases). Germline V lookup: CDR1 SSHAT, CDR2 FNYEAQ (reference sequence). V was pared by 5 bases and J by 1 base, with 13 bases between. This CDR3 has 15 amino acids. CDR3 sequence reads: CASSPGVMGTDTQYF. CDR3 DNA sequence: TGTGCCAGCAGCCCAGGGGTGATGGGCACAGATACGCAGTATTTT.

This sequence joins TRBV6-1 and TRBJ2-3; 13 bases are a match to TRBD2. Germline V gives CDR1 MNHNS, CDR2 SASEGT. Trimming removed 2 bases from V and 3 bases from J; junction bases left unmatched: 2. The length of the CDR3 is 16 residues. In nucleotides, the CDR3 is TGTGCCAGCAGTGAAACACTAGCGGGAGGGACAGATACGCAGTATTTT. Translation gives CASSETLAGGTDTQYF.

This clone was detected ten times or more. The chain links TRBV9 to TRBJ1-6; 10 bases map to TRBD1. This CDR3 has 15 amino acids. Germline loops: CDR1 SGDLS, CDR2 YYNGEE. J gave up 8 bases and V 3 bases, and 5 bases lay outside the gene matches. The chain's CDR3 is CASSGTGTGDSPLHF. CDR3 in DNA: TGTGCCAGCAGCGGCACCGGGACAGGGGATTCACCCCTCCACTTT. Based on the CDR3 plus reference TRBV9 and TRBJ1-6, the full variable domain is DSGVTQTPKHLITATGQRVTLRCSPRSGDLSVYWYQQSLDQGLQFLIQYYNGEERAKGNILERFSAQQFPDLHSELNLSSLELGDSALYFCASSGTGTGDSPLHFGNGTRLTVT.